The 18 T cell receptor beta chains below all came from one sample that was sequenced in a study of technical replicates of blood from several donors. The repertoire was sequenced with immunoSEQ multiplex PCR; TCRdb's copy has only in-frame clones and lacks some. The table shows approximately 76,000 clones, with about 91% occurring only once. The specimen sequenced was T cells isolated from PBMCs. These receptors were taken from a human donor in good health.

The CDR3 nucleotides are TGTGCCAGCAGTTTAATCGGCCTAGCGAGTGGCAATGAGCAGTTCTTC. The encoded protein is CASSLIGLASGNEQFF. V is TRBV28 and J is TRBJ2-1; a weak D match, TRBD2 (6 bases). CDR3 length equals 16 residues. Trimming cost V 2 bases and J 6 bases, with 17 bases left between them. Germline V gene sequence: CDR1 MDHEN, CDR2 SYDVKM.

This sequence joins TRBV6-5 and TRBJ1-6; 10 positions agree with TRBD1. The V and J ends lost 5 bases and 7 bases, in that order; junction bases with no gene match: 5. The CDR3 covers 15 residues. Germline CDR1 MNHEY, CDR2 SVGAGI. Here the CDR3 DNA reads TGTGCCAGCAGTCGACAGGGGGCAGGGAATTCACCCCTCCACTTT. The encoded protein is CASSRQGAGNSPLHF.

This rearrangement joins TRBV6-5 to TRBJ2-5; weak D call: TRBD1 (7 bases). The CDR3 has 15 amino acids. V was clipped by 7 bases and J by 2 bases, with 17 bases between them. CDR1 MNHEY and CDR2 SVGAGI come from the germline V gene. The CDR3 bases are TGTGCCAGCAAAATACAGGGGAGGCTACAAGAGACCCAGTACTTC. This translates into CASKIQGRLQETQYF.

The V gene is TRBV4-1, the J gene TRBJ2-5; 11 bases are a match to TRBD2. CDR1 MGHRA and CDR2 YSYEKL come from the germline V gene. After removal of 1 base from V and 2 bases from J, the junction contained 9 bases not matched to a gene. The CDR3 extends over 18 amino acids. The CDR3 protein is CASSQGIVLAGVQETQYF. The CDR3 nucleotides read TGCGCCAGCAGCCAAGGCATCGTACTAGCGGGGGTGCAAGAGACCCAGTACTTC.

The chain carries TRBV27 and TRBJ2-2, with D maybe TRBD2 (5 bases). Trimming left V 8 bases short and J 4 bases short, with 14 bases between. Germline V gene lookup returns CDR1 MNHEY and CDR2 SMNVEV (reference sequence). The CDR3 is 14 residues long. DNA of the CDR3: TGTGCCAGCGCTGTAGGAGGAGGCACCGGGGAGCTGTTTTTT. This codes for CASAVGGGTGELFF.

V is TRBV6-6 and J is TRBJ2-1; 8 nucleotides match TRBD2. V lost 4 bases to trimming and J lost 6 bases; unmatched junction nucleotides: 11. The CDR3 length is 16 residues. Germline V gene lookup returns CDR1 MNHNY and CDR2 SVGAGI (reference sequence). This chain's CDR3 is CASSFLNSGVGNEQFF. CDR3 nucleotides: TGTGCCAGCAGTTTCCTTAATAGCGGGGTGGGCAATGAGCAGTTCTTC.

The chain carries TRBV19 and TRBJ2-3, with D tentatively TRBD1 (6 bases). Germline V CDR1 and CDR2: LNHDA, SQIVND (reference sequence). V was cut by 5 bases and J by 1 base, with 10 bases left in between. The CDR3 totals 14 residues. CDR3 bases: TGTGCCAGTAGTGTAAACAGGGGCACAGATACGCAGTATTTT. It translates to CASSVNRGTDTQYF.

This rearrangement joins TRBV4-1 to TRBJ2-7; D gene uncertain. The CDR3 spans 17 residues. V lost 1 base, J lost 3 bases, and 19 bases lay in between. Per germline, CDR1 MGHRA and CDR2 YSYEKL. DNA for the CDR3: TGCGCCAGCAGCCAAGCCCGGTCGATTCCAAGCTACTACGAGCAGTACTTC. It codes for CASSQARSIPSYYEQYF.

The chain joins TRBV5-1 to TRBJ2-3; D is unresolved. Looked up from germline, CDR1 is SGHRS and CDR2 is YFSETQ. The CDR3 sequence is 15 residues long. Trimming left V 6 bases short and J 4 bases short, with 18 bases between. CDR3 loop: CASMKRGLDADTQYF. CDR3 nucleotide sequence: TGCGCCAGCATGAAGAGAGGTCTAGACGCAGATACGCAGTATTTT. Combining the CDR3 with reference TRBV5-1 and TRBJ2-3 gives the whole variable domain KAGVTQTPRYLIKTRGQQVTLSCSPISGHRSVSWYQQTPGQGLQFLFEYFSETQRNKGNFPGRFSGRQFSNSRSEMNVSTLELGDSALYLCASMKRGLDADTQYFGPGTRLTVL.

This clone appeared once. The chain has TRBV29-1 and TRBJ2-7, with TRBD1 matching 9 bases. CDR1 is SQVTM, CDR2 ANQGSEA, per germline. CDR3 length: 13 residues. Losses at the gene ends were 4 bases for V and 5 bases for J; bases not matched to a gene: 6. This CDR3 reads CSVGWDRVNEQYF. In nucleotides, the CDR3 is TGCAGCGTTGGGTGGGACAGGGTCAACGAGCAGTACTTC.

This sequence joins TRBV19 and TRBJ2-3; 9 bases agree with TRBD1. The V segment lost 7 bases and the J segment 7 bases; nucleotides outside the gene matches: 9. Germline V gives CDR1 LNHDA, CDR2 SQIVND (reference sequence). CDR3 length: 14 residues. The CDR3 region has the DNA TGTGCCAGTACCCCGGGACAGGGTTCCTATACGCAGTATTTT. Its protein product is CASTPGQGSYTQYF.

The J gene is TRBJ2-7, the V gene TRBV7-9, with 9 bases lining up with TRBD1. The CDR3 consists of 16 residues. Germline values: CDR1 SEHNR, CDR2 FQNEAQ (reference sequence). V shed 4 bases, J shed 0 bases, and the junction held 7 bases outside the gene matches. The CDR3 coding sequence is TGTGCCAGCAGCTCTCAGGACAGGGGCTACTCCTACGAGCAGTACTTC. Translation gives CASSSQDRGYSYEQYF.

This chain connects TRBV19 to TRBJ2-7; 9 bases match TRBD1. V dropped 6 bases and J dropped 5; count of bases not matched to a gene: 2. Germline V gene data show CDR1 as LNHDA and CDR2 as SQIVND (reference sequence). This CDR3 spans 12 amino acids. The CDR3 spells CASSRTGDEQYF. The CDR3 DNA follows: TGTGCCAGTAGCAGGACAGGGGACGAGCAGTACTTC.

V is TRBV21-1 and J is TRBJ1-2; no DNA check was done on the table's D call, TRBD1. TRBV21-1 is labeled a pseudogene. This CDR3 contains 18 residues. CDR3 in amino acids: CAAPGQWGRIKRNYGYTF. The CDR3 DNA reads as TGTGCCGCACCGGGACAGTGGGGAAGAATTAAAAGAAACTATGGCTACACCTTC.

The chain is built from TRBV6-5 and TRBJ2-7, with D maybe TRBD1 (6 bases). There are 15 residues in the CDR3. Trimming left V 5 bases short and J 3 bases short, with 17 bases between. Germline loops: CDR1 MNHEY, CDR2 SVGAGI. CDR3: CASSLTSGVNYEQYF. Written as DNA, the CDR3 is TGTGCCAGCAGTCTTACTTCAGGGGTCAACTACGAGCAGTACTTC.

The chain joins TRBV7-9 to TRBJ2-7; possibly TRBD2 for D (6 bases). The germline V gene has CDR1 SEHNR and CDR2 FQNEAQ (reference sequence). This CDR3 comprises 15 residues. V lost 4 bases to trimming and J lost 0 bases, with 13 bases between them. CDR3 in DNA: TGTGCCAGCAGCTCGGGGACTTGGGGCTCCTACGAGCAGTACTTC. This codes for CASSSGTWGSYEQYF.

The CDR3 is CASSLGFRGLDQETQYF. DNA of the CDR3: TGTGCCAGCAGCTTAGGTTTCAGGGGGTTGGACCAAGAGACCCAGTACTTC. This chain connects TRBV11-3 to TRBJ2-5; 7 bases fit TRBD1. The CDR3 is made up of 17 amino acids. Trimming cost V 1 base and J 0 bases; bases outside gene matches: 8. Germline CDR1 reads SGHNT; CDR2 reads YENEEA.

The J gene is TRBJ1-2, the V gene TRBV7-9; D might be TRBD1 (6 bases). This CDR3 has 11 residues. The V end was cut by 5 bases, the J end by 5 bases, with 6 bases between. Germline assignment: CDR1 SEHNR and CDR2 FQNEAQ (reference sequence). In DNA, the CDR3 is TGTGCCAGCAGCAGGGGGTATGGCTACACCTTC. This encodes CASSRGYGYTF.